Described below is a single TCR beta chain sequence and its context. The antigen remains unidentified. This sample is part of a study of T cell responses to AZD1222 COVID-19 vaccine. Deletions cut 1 base from V and 0 bases from J, with 7 bases between. In germline, CDR1 is SEHNR, CDR2 FQNEAQ (reference sequence). The CDR3 covers 14 residues. The method was immunoSEQ multiplex PCR; TCRdb's version includes in-frame clones alone and lacks a portion of them. The sample yields 100,000 to 120,000 clones, over 85% seen once. Study-wide findings and caveats: It should be noted that donors were predominantly white British and more often female, and clonal diversity was possibly underestimated. Baseline seropositivity characterized only six AZD1222 recipients.

Material: peripheral blood, obtained on day 0 of MenACWY control vaccination. This clonotype was sampled from an adult in good health. The V and J genes are TRBV7-9 and TRBJ2-7, with D possibly being TRBD1 or TRBD2 (6 bases each). CDR3 nucleotides: TGTGCCAGCAGCTTAGAGGGGGGCTCCTACGAGCAGTACTTC. Amino acid sequence: CASSLEGGSYEQYF. Using reference TRBV7-9 and TRBJ2-7 for the parts outside the CDR3, the full variable domain is DTGVSQNPRHKITKRGQNVTFRCDPISEHNRLYWYRQTLGQGPEFLTYFQNEAQLEKSRLLSDRFSAERPKGSFSTLEIQRTEQGDSAMYLCASSLEGGSYEQYFGPGTRLTVT.